This T cell receptor beta chain derives from a study of cytomegalovirus exposure and HLA in healthy donors. On this clone itself: Its antigen remains unidentified.

Deletions cut 6 bases from V and 0 bases from J, with 3 bases between. This CDR3 is built from 13 residues. CDR1 is MNHEY and CDR2 is SVGAGI in the germline V gene. PCR used 60 Vbeta primers and 13 Jbeta primers. Data came from immunoSEQ multiplex PCR; TCRdb stores just in-frame clones and leaves some out. The sample shows some 110,000 clones, 55% to 75% of them seen only once. Broader study findings: When the data were analyzed later, several of the most significant clusters appeared to be linked to common viral pathogens. Specificity of three CMV-associated chains for CMV antigens was verified in vitro.

This TCR came from a man aged 25-45 years in good health and CMV-seropositive. Sequenced sample: PBMCs. This sequence joins TRBV6-5 and TRBJ1-6, with D unresolved. CDR3 DNA: TGTGCCAGCAGGAGCTCCTATAATTCACCCCTCCACTTT. Residues: CASRSSYNSPLHF.